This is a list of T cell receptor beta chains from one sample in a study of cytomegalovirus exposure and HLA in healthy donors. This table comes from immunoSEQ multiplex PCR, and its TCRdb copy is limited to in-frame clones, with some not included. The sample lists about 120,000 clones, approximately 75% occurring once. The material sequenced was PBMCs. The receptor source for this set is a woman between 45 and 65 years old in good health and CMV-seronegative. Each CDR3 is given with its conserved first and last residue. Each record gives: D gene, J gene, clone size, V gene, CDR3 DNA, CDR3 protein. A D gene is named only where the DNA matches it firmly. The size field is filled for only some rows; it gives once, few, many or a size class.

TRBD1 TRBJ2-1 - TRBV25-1 TGTGCCAGCAGTGGACAGGGGCAAAGCTCCTACAATGAGCAGTTCTTC CASSGQGQSSYNEQFF
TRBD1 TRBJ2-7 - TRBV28 TGTGCCAGCAGTTTAAGCGACAGGGGGCCTACCGAGCAGTACTTC CASSLSDRGPTEQYF
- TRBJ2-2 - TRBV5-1 TGCGCCAGCTCGACAGGCTATACGAACACCGGGGAGCTGTTTTTT CASSTGYTNTGELFF
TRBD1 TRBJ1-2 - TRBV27 TGTGCCAGCAGCCTTAATCCTGGACAGGGTAGAGGCTACACCTTC CASSLNPGQGRGYTF
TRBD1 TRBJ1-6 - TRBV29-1 TGCAGCGTTGGACAGGGGCCTTATTCACCCCTCCACTTT CSVGQGPYSPLHF
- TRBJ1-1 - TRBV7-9 TGTGCCAGCACCCACGGGGAACCTGAAGCTTTCTTT CASTHGEPEAFF
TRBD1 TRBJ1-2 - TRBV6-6 TGTGCCAGCAGCGGGACAGAGTATGGCTACACCTTC CASSGTEYGYTF
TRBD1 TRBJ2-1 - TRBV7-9 TGTGCCACCCCCCCCGGGGGACAGGGTAATGAGCAGTTCTTC CATPPGGQGNEQFF
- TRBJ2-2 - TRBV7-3 TGTGCCAGCAGCCCCAGACTAAGCGCCGGGGAGCTGTTTTTT CASSPRLSAGELFF
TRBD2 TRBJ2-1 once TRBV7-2 TGTGCCAGCAGCTACCTAGCGGGAGCCGGTGGTGAGCAGTTCTTC CASSYLAGAGGEQFF
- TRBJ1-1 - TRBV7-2 TGTGCCAGCAGCAACAACCAGGACAGATTGAACACTGAAGCTTTCTTT CASSNNQDRLNTEAFF
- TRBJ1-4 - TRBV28 TGTGCCAGCAGTTTAGGACAGAAACAAGCAACTAATGAAAAACTGTTTTTT CASSLGQKQATNEKLFF
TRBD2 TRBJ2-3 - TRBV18 TGTGCCAGCTCACCTAGACTAGCGGGAGGGCCTTTCACAGATACGCAGTATTTT CASSPRLAGGPFTDTQYF
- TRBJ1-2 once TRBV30 TGTGCCTGGAGTTTACAGGCGGTTGGCTACACCTTC CAWSLQAVGYTF
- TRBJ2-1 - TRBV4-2 TGTGCCAGCAGCCAAGAAGGACAGAAGAGAGACAATGAGCAGTTCTTC CASSQEGQKRDNEQFF
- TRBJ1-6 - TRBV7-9 TGTGCCAGCAGCGACGGGGAGGCCCTTTTGCCCCTCCACTTT CASSDGEALLPLHF
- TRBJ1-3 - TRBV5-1 TGCGCCAGCAGCTTCGCAGGGTTCTCTGGAAACACCATATATTTT CASSFAGFSGNTIYF
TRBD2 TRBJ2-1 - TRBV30 TGTGCCTGGACTAGCGGGGTTAACAATGAGCAGTTCTTC CAWTSGVNNEQFF
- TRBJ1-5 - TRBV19 TGTGCCAGTAGTATGGTACACGGCGGAGGCAATCAGCCCCAGCATTTT CASSMVHGGGNQPQHF
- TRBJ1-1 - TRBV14 TGTGCCAGCAGCCAAGTCATCGGGGGTGAAGCTTTCTTT CASSQVIGGEAFF
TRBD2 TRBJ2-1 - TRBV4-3 TGCGCCAGCAGCCAAGGGAGCGGGAGGGCCTCCAATGAGCAGTTCTTC CASSQGSGRASNEQFF
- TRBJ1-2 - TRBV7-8 TGTGCCAGCAGCCGGGGCAGTCTCCCTCGGGGGTATAACTATGGCTACACCTTC CASSRGSLPRGYNYGYTF
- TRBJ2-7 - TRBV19 TGTGCCAGTAGTACAGACTTAGAGCACTACGAGCAGTACTTC CASSTDLEHYEQYF
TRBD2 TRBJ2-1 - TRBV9 TGTGCCAGCAGCGTAGGGGGACTAGCGGGAGTCAGTGAGCAGTTCTTC CASSVGGLAGVSEQFF
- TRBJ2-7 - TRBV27 TGTGCCAGCAGTTCTGTGGGAGGCTACGAGCGGTACTTC CASSSVGGYERYF
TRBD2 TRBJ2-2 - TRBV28 TGTGCCAGCAGTACAACGAAAATAGCGGGAAACACCGGGGAGCTGTTTTTT CASSTTKIAGNTGELFF
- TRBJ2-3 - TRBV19 TGTGCCAGTAGTCGTCAGGCGGGGGATACGCAGTATTTT CASSRQAGDTQYF
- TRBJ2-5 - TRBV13 TGTGCCAGCAGCTTCCGTGGGGGGAGTCGGGAGACCCAGTACTTC CASSFRGGSRETQYF
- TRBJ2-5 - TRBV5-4 TGTGCCAGCAGCCAAACCTGGTCGGGGGGCCCCAACCAAGAGACCCAGTACTTC CASSQTWSGGPNQETQYF
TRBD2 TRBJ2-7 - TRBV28 TGTGCCAGCAGTTCAGCCGGGACTAGGGACGAGCAGTACTTC CASSSAGTRDEQYF
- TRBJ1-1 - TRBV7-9 TGTTCCAGCAGCTATTTACAGGGTGCGAACACTGAAGCTTTCTTT CSSSYLQGANTEAFF
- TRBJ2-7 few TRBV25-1 TGTGCCAGCAGTGTTGTGGGAGGAGCGCATGAGCAGTACTTC CASSVVGGAHEQYF
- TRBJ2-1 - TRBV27 TGTGCCAGCAGCTTGGGAGTCGTCTACAATGAGCAGTTCTTC CASSLGVVYNEQFF
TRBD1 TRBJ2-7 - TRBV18 TGTGCCAGCTCACCACGCAAGGGGACAGTCTACGAGCAGTACTTC CASSPRKGTVYEQYF
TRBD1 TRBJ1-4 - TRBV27 TGTGCCAGCAGTATCCGGGACAGAAATGAAAAACTGTTTTTT CASSIRDRNEKLFF
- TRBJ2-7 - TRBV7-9 TGTGGAATCGGGCAGGGTGAAATTCTCTACGAGCAGTACTTC CGIGQGEILYEQYF
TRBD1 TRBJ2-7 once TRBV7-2 TGTGCCAGCAGCTTAATGGGACAGGGGTACGAGCAGTACTTC CASSLMGQGYEQYF
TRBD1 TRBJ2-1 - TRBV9 TGTGCCAGCAGCGAGACGGTTGCAGCGGACAGGGCCGATATCTACAATGAGCAGTTCTTC CASSETVAADRADIYNEQFF
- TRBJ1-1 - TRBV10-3 TGTGCCATCAGTGAGTCTGGACAGAAGGGGCCTGAAGCTTTCTTT CAISESGQKGPEAFF
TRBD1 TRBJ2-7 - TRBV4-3 TGCGCCAGCAGTGAGGGACAGGGAAGCTACGAGCAGTACTTC CASSEGQGSYEQYF
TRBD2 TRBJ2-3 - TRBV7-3 TGTGCCAGCAGCTCGGGACTAGCGGGAGGCACAGATACGCAGTATTTT CASSSGLAGGTDTQYF
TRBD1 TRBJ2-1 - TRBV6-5 TGTGCCAGCAGTTACGTGGGACAGGCATACAATGAGCAGTTCTTC CASSYVGQAYNEQFF
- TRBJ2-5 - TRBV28 TGTGCCAGCAGTTTGGACAGAGTACAAGAGACCCAGTACTTC CASSLDRVQETQYF
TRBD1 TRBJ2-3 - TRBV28 TGTGCCAGCAGCCCCCTGACAGGGAGTGGCACAGATACGCAGTATTTT CASSPLTGSGTDTQYF
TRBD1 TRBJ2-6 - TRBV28 TGTGCCAGCATCCGGACAGGGCCAATCTCTGGGGCCAACGTCCTGACTTTC CASIRTGPISGANVLTF
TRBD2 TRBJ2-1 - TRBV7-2 TGTGCCAGCAGCGCCTTGCATGGACCGGGAGGGGGCAATGAGCAGTTCTTC CASSALHGPGGGNEQFF
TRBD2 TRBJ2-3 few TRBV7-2 TGTGCCAGCAGCCCAATAAGCGGGAGGACCACAGATACGCAGTATTTT CASSPISGRTTDTQYF
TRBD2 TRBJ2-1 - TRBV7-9 TGTGCCAGCAGCTCAAGCGGGAATAGCTACAATGAGCAGTTCTTC CASSSSGNSYNEQFF
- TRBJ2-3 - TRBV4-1 TGCGCCAGCAGCCAAGTCCCGGAGGAAGATACGCAGTATTTT CASSQVPEEDTQYF
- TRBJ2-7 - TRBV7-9 TGTGCCAGCAGCTTATGGGGACGGGTGGGGCGGGACTCCTACGAGCAGTACTTC CASSLWGRVGRDSYEQYF
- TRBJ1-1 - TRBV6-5 TGTGCCAGCGGGAAGGGGGTGAGAGCTTTCTTT CASGKGVRAFF
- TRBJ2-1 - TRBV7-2 TGTGCCAGCAGCCGGAGTCCGGGGGAGCAGTTCTTC CASSRSPGEQFF
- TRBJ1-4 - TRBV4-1 TGCGCCAGCAGCCCTCGAGTTGCAACTAATGAAAAACTGTTTTTT CASSPRVATNEKLFF
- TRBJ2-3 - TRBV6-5 TGTGCCAGCAGTTACCCAATCGAGACGGGTGATGCGCAGTATTTT CASSYPIETGDAQYF
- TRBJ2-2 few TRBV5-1 TGCGCCAGCAGCTTGGCCGAACAGAACACCGGGGAGCTGTTTTTT CASSLAEQNTGELFF